The 28 T cell receptor beta chains listed next were all sequenced from one sample in a study of blood T cell repertoires in COVID-19. Sequencing was performed with immunoSEQ multiplex PCR; in TCRdb, only in-frame clones are kept and a portion is missing. Here the sample spans some 300,000 clones, 89% being singletons. What was sequenced was peripheral blood. The receptors here all came from a woman in her 30s with COVID-19, enrolled during active disease.

CDR3 sequence: CASSVLAGGGQPQHF. CDR3 DNA sequence: TGTGCCAGTAGTGTACTGGCGGGGGGCGGGCAGCCCCAGCATTTT. The chain employs TRBV19 and TRBJ1-5, with D perhaps TRBD1 (6 bases). The CDR3 totals 15 residues. In germline, CDR1 is LNHDA, CDR2 SQIVND (reference sequence). V lost 5 bases to trimming and J lost 7 bases, with 18 bases between them.

This chain links TRBV9 with TRBJ1-2; 8 bases agree with TRBD1. Germline V gene lookup returns CDR1 SGDLS and CDR2 YYNGEE. Germline trimming cut 7 bases from V and 2 bases from J; bases unmatched to any gene: 7. This CDR3 is built from 14 residues. CDR3 sequence: CASGRTGLNYGYTF. In DNA form, the CDR3 reads TGTGCCAGCGGCCGGACAGGGTTGAACTATGGCTACACCTTC.

CDR3 DNA: TGCGCCAGCAGCCAAGATAGACAGGGGGCGGCGTATGGCTACACCTTC. Amino acid sequence: CASSQDRQGAAYGYTF. The chain carries TRBV4-3 and TRBJ1-2; 10 positions agree with TRBD1. J was trimmed by 5 bases and V by 0 bases; bases with no gene match: 6. The length of the CDR3 is 16 residues. From germline, CDR1 is LGHNA and CDR2 YSLEER.

In this sample, this clone turned up once. The chain uses TRBV6-5 and TRBJ1-1; a possible D gene is TRBD1 (5 bases). There are 13 residues in the CDR3. The V gene's germline CDR1 is MNHEY and CDR2 SVGAGI. Trimming took 7 bases from V and 4 from J, leaving 13 bases between them. In DNA form, the CDR3 reads TGTGCCAGCAACGACGGGGGTGGCACTGAAGCTTTCTTT. This translates into CASNDGGGTEAFF.

The chain links TRBV6-6 to TRBJ1-1, with TRBD1 identical over 7 bases. Germline CDR1 reads MNHNY; CDR2 reads SVGAGI (reference sequence). V was clipped by 11 bases and J by 6 bases; unmatched bases: 12. CDR3 size: 13 residues. In nucleotides, the CDR3 is TGTGCCGGGCGAGGGGGCCCGAAGGCTGAAGCTTTCTTT. It codes for CAGRGGPKAEAFF.

The gene calls are TRBV2 and TRBJ1-5; 7 nucleotides agree with TRBD1. Germline loops: CDR1 SNHLY, CDR2 FYNNEI. The CDR3 consists of 15 residues. With V trimmed by 6 bases and J by 3 bases, 8 bases remained unmatched. CDR3 coding DNA: TGTGCCAGCAGCGGTACCAGGGGGAACAATCAGCCCCAGCATTTT. Translated: CASSGTRGNNQPQHF.

V and J are TRBV6-2 or TRBV6-3 and TRBJ1-1; D may be TRBD1 (6 bases). The length of the CDR3 is 14 residues. Trimming removed 0 bases at V and 6 bases at J, with 11 bases between. The germline V gene has CDR1 MNHEY and CDR2 SVGEGT. CDR3 in amino acids: CASSYSSRGPEAFF. The DNA of the CDR3 is TGTGCCAGCAGTTACTCGAGCAGGGGTCCTGAAGCTTTCTTT.

The rearrangement joins TRBV3-1 (or the pseudogene TRBV3-2) to TRBJ1-2; 10 positions agree with TRBD1. V gave up 2 bases and J gave up 8 bases; unmatched junction bases: 5. The CDR3 extends over 14 amino acids. Looked up from germline, CDR1 is LGHDT and CDR2 is YNNKEL (reference sequence). DNA for the CDR3: TGTGCCAGCAGCCAACTGGACAGGGGGAAAGGCTACACCTTC. Translating it yields CASSQLDRGKGYTF.

The gene calls are TRBV12-5 and TRBJ1-2; 8 nucleotides match TRBD1. CDR3 length: 17 amino acids. V gave up 2 bases and J gave up 0 bases; unmatched junction bases: 8. From germline, CDR1 is LGHNT and CDR2 FRNRAP. As DNA, the CDR3 is TGTGCTAGTGGTTTGCGGGGACAGGAAGGGGCTAACTATGGCTACACCTTC. Translation: CASGLRGQEGANYGYTF.

This chain joins TRBV6-5 and TRBJ1-3; tentatively, D is TRBD1 (5 bases). Germline V CDR1 and CDR2: MNHEY, SVGAGI. This CDR3 comprises 12 residues. V was shortened by 11 bases and J by 3 bases, with 11 bases between the two germline ends. Here the CDR3 DNA reads TGTGCCGTAAGGGGCGGTGGAAACACCATATATTTT. It yields the protein CAVRGGGNTIYF.

This clone was detected once. The CDR3 nucleotides are TGTGCCAGCAGCTGGACCATCGGGACATCTTCCAATGAGCAGTTCTTC. It codes for CASSWTIGTSSNEQFF. The J gene is TRBJ2-1, the V gene TRBV7-2; TRBD1 might be the D (6 bases). Trimming stripped 4 bases from V and 6 bases from J, with 19 bases between. The CDR3 covers 16 residues. Germline-derived CDR1 and CDR2 are SGHTA and FQGNSA.

The chain employs TRBV6-4 and TRBJ1-5, with 7 bases identical to TRBD1. The CDR3 length is 14 residues. Germline-derived CDR1 and CDR2 are MRHNA and SNTAGT. After removal of 6 bases from V and 4 bases from J, the junction contained 6 bases not matched to a gene. The CDR3 loop reads CASRYRGRNQPQHF. In nucleotides, the CDR3 is TGTGCCAGCAGATACAGGGGCAGGAATCAGCCCCAGCATTTT.

This chain links TRBV7-9 with TRBJ2-1; D unclear. Germline values: CDR1 SEHNR, CDR2 FQNEAQ (reference sequence). V was trimmed by 3 bases and J by 5 bases, leaving 2 bases between them. The CDR3 is made up of 11 amino acids. The CDR3 is CASSFNNEQFF. Written as DNA, the CDR3 is TGTGCCAGCAGCTTCAACAATGAGCAGTTCTTC. The entire variable domain, with the rest obtained from reference TRBV7-9 and TRBJ2-1, is as follows: DTGVSQNPRHKITKRGQNVTFRCDPISEHNRLYWYRQTLGQGPEFLTYFQNEAQLEKSRLLSDRFSAERPKGSFSTLEIQRTEQGDSAMYLCASSFNNEQFFGPGTRLTVL.

This clone was picked up a small number of times. The chain recombines TRBV19 with TRBJ1-4, with 8 bases identical to TRBD1. The CDR3 spans 15 residues. V was clipped by 5 bases and J by 8 bases; unmatched bases: 10. CDR1 is LNHDA, CDR2 SQIVND, per germline (reference sequence). CDR3 nucleotides: TGTGCCAGTAGTTGGGACGGACAGGGCCCAGAAAAACTGTTTTTT. Its protein product is CASSWDGQGPEKLFF.

The J gene is TRBJ1-5, the V gene TRBV9; D perhaps matches TRBD1 (5 bases). Germline V gene lookup returns CDR1 SGDLS and CDR2 YYNGEE. Trimming stripped 0 bases from V and 9 bases from J, with 10 bases between. The CDR3 length is 13 residues. The CDR3 spells CASSVETDLPQHF. The CDR3 nucleotides are TGTGCCAGCAGCGTAGAGACAGACCTGCCCCAGCATTTT.

The rearrangement joins TRBV4-3 to TRBJ1-4, with 10 nucleotides matching TRBD1. The CDR3 has 16 residues. Germline loops: CDR1 LGHNA, CDR2 YSLEER. V shed 1 base and J 6 bases; nucleotides not matched to a gene: 5. The CDR3 sequence: CASSQAVTGGYEKLFF. CDR3 nucleotides: TGCGCCAGCAGCCAAGCGGTGACAGGGGGCTATGAAAAACTGTTTTTT.

The J gene is TRBJ2-7, the V gene TRBV2; TRBD1 aligns across 8 bases. Germline CDR1 reads SNHLY; CDR2 reads FYNNEI. The CDR3 consists of 13 residues. With V trimmed by 8 bases and J by 1 base, 4 bases remained unmatched. This CDR3 reads CASRDRISYEQYV. The CDR3 DNA sequence: TGTGCCAGCCGGGACAGGATTTCCTACGAGCAGTACGTC.

This chain uses TRBV6-2 or TRBV6-3 with TRBJ2-5; 9 bases agree with TRBD2. The ends lost 2 bases at V and 0 bases at J; junction bases unmatched: 13. Germline values: CDR1 MNHEY, CDR2 SVGEGT. This CDR3 region has 19 residues. CDR3 amino acids: CASSYEEWASGEYQETQYF. In nucleotides, the CDR3 is TGTGCCAGCAGTTACGAAGAGTGGGCTAGCGGGGAGTACCAAGAGACCCAGTACTTC.

The V gene is TRBV19, the J gene TRBJ2-7; maybe TRBD2 (6 bases). This CDR3 contains 14 residues. Per the germline V gene, CDR1 is LNHDA and CDR2 is SQIVND (reference sequence). V was clipped by 1 base and J by 4 bases, with 11 bases between them. CDR3 amino acids: CASSIAGGGYEQYF. Here the CDR3 DNA reads TGTGCCAGTAGTATAGCAGGCGGAGGGTACGAGCAGTACTTC.

This chain connects TRBV4-1 to TRBJ2-1; 8 bases map to TRBD2. The CDR3 covers 18 residues. Germline CDR1 is MGHRA and CDR2 is YSYEKL. V lost 4 bases, J lost 5 bases, and 16 bases stayed unmatched. CDR3 sequence: CASSRTPSRGGPNNEQFF. CDR3 sequence (DNA): TGCGCCAGCAGCCGAACCCCAAGCCGGGGGGGGCCGAACAATGAGCAGTTCTTC.

The chain couples TRBV5-6 to TRBJ1-1, with D perhaps matching TRBD1 (5 bases). CDR1 is SGHDT, CDR2 YYEEEE, per germline. The CDR3 spans 14 residues. V was pared by 0 bases and J by 4 bases, with 10 bases between. The CDR3 sequence: CASSLEGRLTEAFF. The DNA of the CDR3 is TGTGCCAGCAGCTTGGAGGGGAGGCTCACTGAAGCTTTCTTT.

This clone came up once. The chain carries TRBV3-1 (or the pseudogene TRBV3-2) and TRBJ1-1, with 9 bases aligning to TRBD1. CDR1 is LGHDT, CDR2 YNNKEL, per germline (reference sequence). Germline trimming cut 4 bases from V and 4 bases from J; bases unmatched to any gene: 4. The CDR3 runs 14 residues. The CDR3 DNA sequence: TGTGCCAGCAGCCCGCAGACAGGGGGCACTGAAGCTTTCTTT. Translation: CASSPQTGGTEAFF.

Remarks on this clone: The same CDR3 arises from other DNA sequences in this sample as well. J is TRBJ1-1 and V is TRBV11-2, with 8 bases identical to TRBD1. V was clipped by 5 bases and J by 1 base; unmatched bases: 3. The CDR3 sequence is 14 residues long. Germline lookup yields CDR1 SGHAT and CDR2 FQNNGV. This CDR3 is CASSPGTGNTEAFF. The DNA for the CDR3 is TGTGCCAGCAGCCCCGGGACAGGGAACACTGAAGCTTTCTTT. Full variable domain (remainder filled in from reference TRBV11-2 and TRBJ1-1): EAGVAQSPRYKIIEKRQSVAFWCNPISGHATLYWYQQILGQGPKLLIQFQNNGVVDDSQLPKDRFSAERLKGVDSTLKIQPAKLEDSAVYLCASSPGTGNTEAFFGQGTRLTVV.

J is TRBJ1-1 and V is TRBV19; D gene ambiguous. The V gene's germline CDR1 is LNHDA and CDR2 SQIVND (reference sequence). The CDR3 extends over 12 amino acids. The V and J ends lost 10 bases and 5 bases respectively, with 14 bases between them. The CDR3 here is CATNEGGTEAFF. CDR3 DNA sequence: TGTGCCACCAACGAGGGAGGGACTGAAGCTTTCTTT.

The rearrangement links TRBV5-4 to TRBJ1-1, with D perhaps TRBD1 (5 bases). The length of the CDR3 is 14 residues. CDR1 and CDR2 from the germline V gene are SGHNT and YYREEE (reference sequence). With 0 bases removed from V and 3 bases from J, the gap between germline ends came to 9 bases. CDR3 nucleotides: TGTGCCAGCAGCTTGGATGGGGCGGACACTGAAGCTTTCTTT. It is translated as CASSLDGADTEAFF.

The genes are TRBV5-6 and TRBJ1-1; D remains unclear. Per the germline V gene, CDR1 is SGHDT and CDR2 is YYEEEE. V was clipped by 9 bases and J by 1 base, with 10 bases between them. CDR3 length equals 12 residues. CDR3 loop: CATGVANTEAFF. The CDR3 nucleotides read TGTGCCACGGGAGTTGCGAACACTGAAGCTTTCTTT.

A remark on this clone: The identical CDR3 is also encoded by other nucleotide sequences in the sample. The V call is TRBV7-3, the J call TRBJ2-5; 11 bases align to TRBD2. The CDR3 contains 14 residues. Germline-derived CDR1 and CDR2 are SGHTA and FQGTGA. Trimming at V came to 5 bases and at J to 1 base, leaving 0 bases not matched to a gene. The CDR3 protein is CASSLAGGQETQYF. The CDR3 DNA follows: TGTGCCAGCAGCCTAGCGGGGGGCCAAGAGACCCAGTACTTC.

As for this clone: One end of the junction does not line up with germline, which may come from a read error. This chain uses TRBV30 with TRBJ2-7; D call uncertain. The length of the CDR3 is 10 residues. Per the germline V gene, CDR1 is GTSNPN and CDR2 is SVGIG (reference sequence). The CDR3 nucleotides read TGTGCCTGGAGTAAAACATCGCTCCACTTC. This gives the protein CAWSKTSLHF. The variable domain in full, with the rest retrieved from reference TRBV30 and TRBJ2-7, is SQTIHQWPATLVQPVGSPLSLECTVEGTSNPNLYWYRQAAGRGLQLLFYSVGIGQISSEVPQNLSASRPQDRQFILSSKKLLLSDSGFYLCAWSKTSLHFGPGTRLTVT.